The rows below give T cell receptor beta chains drawn from one sample of a study of beta chain features in type 1 diabetes. Profiling relied on immunoSEQ multiplex PCR, and the TCRdb table lists in-frame clones only, not all of them. The data hold about 710,000 clones, with more than 12% observed a single time. Sample: naive CD4+ T cells from blood. Receptor source: a man younger than 30 with type 1 diabetes. Both conserved end residues are part of each CDR3. A D gene is named only where the DNA matches it firmly. Clone sizes are given selectively: once, few, many, or a class where the clone is expanded.

TGCAGCGTTGAAGATCCGGGCAGTGGGACTGAAGCTTTCTTT | CSVEDPGSGTEAFF | TRBV29-1 | . | . | TRBJ1-1 | 14
TGTGCCTGGAGTGTACGGCCCACCACCTTC | CAWSVRPTTF | TRBV30 | . | few | TRBJ1-2 | 10
TGTGCCAGCAGCCGCGTGCGGAGGGGTGCCGAGCAGTACTTC | CASSRVRRGAEQYF | TRBV7-2 | . | few | TRBJ2-7 | 14
TGTGCCAGCAGTTACCCGGACAGACGCACCGGGGAGCTGTTTTTT | CASSYPDRRTGELFF | TRBV6-6 | . | few | TRBJ2-2 | 15
TGTGCCAGCACCCGGCGGTCTCTCACTGAAGCTTTCTTT | CASTRRSLTEAFF | TRBV13 | . | few | TRBJ1-1 | 13
TGTGCCAGCAGCTTCGGGCCACAAGAGACCCAGTACTTC | CASSFGPQETQYF | TRBV7-6 | . | . | TRBJ2-5 | 13
TGTGCCAGCAGTGAGGACAGGGTCTACGAGCAGTACTTC | CASSEDRVYEQYF | TRBV2 | TRBD1 | few | TRBJ2-7 | 13
TGCAGCGTCGGCGGGGAAGGGAGGAACTATGGCTACACCTTC | CSVGGEGRNYGYTF | TRBV29-1 | . | . | TRBJ1-2 | 14
TGTGCCAGCAGCCCGCGACTAGCGGGGGGAATGATAGGGGCCAACGTCCTGACTTTC | CASSPRLAGGMIGANVLTF | TRBV7-3 | TRBD2 | few | TRBJ2-6 | 19
TGTGCCAGCAGGACACAGGGTACTCTGTTTTTT | CASRTQGTLFF | TRBV2 | . | few | TRBJ1-4 | 11
TGTGCCAGCACATTTAAGGGGACCCAGTACTTC | CASTFKGTQYF | TRBV28 | . | . | TRBJ2-5 | 11
TGTGCCTCGGAAAGGGGGGGTATGGCTTCACCCCTCCACTTT | CASERGGMASPLHF | TRBV30 | . | few | TRBJ1-6 | 14
TGCAGCGTTGAGCCTCACACTGGAAACACCATATATTTT | CSVEPHTGNTIYF | TRBV29-1 | . | . | TRBJ1-3 | 13
TGTGCCAGCAGTGAACGCGGGACAGGTATTTACGAGCAGTACTTC | CASSERGTGIYEQYF | TRBV25-1 | TRBD1 | . | TRBJ2-7 | 15
TGTGCCTGGAGTGTGGTCCTGGGGGGGAATACGCAGTATTTT | CAWSVVLGGNTQYF | TRBV30 | TRBD2 | few | TRBJ2-3 | 14
TGTGCCAGCAGCTCAACCACCGGCTACGAGCAGTACTTC | CASSSTTGYEQYF | TRBV7-2 | . | . | TRBJ2-7 | 13
TGCGCCAGCAGCTTGGGACTAGCGGGAGACTACAATGAGCAGTTCTTC | CASSLGLAGDYNEQFF | TRBV5-1 | TRBD2 | few | TRBJ2-1 | 16
TGTGCCAGCAGCTTTCAGGAGAACTATGGCTACACCTTC | CASSFQENYGYTF | TRBV5-6 | . | few | TRBJ1-2 | 13
TGTGCCAGCATGGCTAGATCGAACACCGGGGAGCTGTTTTTT | CASMARSNTGELFF | TRBV28 | . | few | TRBJ2-2 | 14
TGTGCCAGCAGCGTAGAACCCCCGGGTATTGGGGGCTATGGCTACACCTTC | CASSVEPPGIGGYGYTF | TRBV9 | . | . | TRBJ1-2 | 17
TGTGCCAGCAGTGACCTTCTCGACACCCAGGGCTACACCTTC | CASSDLLDTQGYTF | TRBV25-1 | . | . | TRBJ1-2 | 14
TGTGCCAGCAGTCTGGGACGGACCCAAGAGACCCAGTACTTC | CASSLGRTQETQYF | TRBV2 | . | few | TRBJ2-5 | 14
TGTGCCAGCAGGCGCAGTCCGAACACTGAAGCTTTCTTT | CASRRSPNTEAFF | TRBV28 | . | few | TRBJ1-1 | 13
TGTGCCTGGACCCGGCCCCGACTAGCGGGAGTCTACGAGCAGTACTTC | CAWTRPRLAGVYEQYF | TRBV30 | TRBD2 | . | TRBJ2-7 | 16
TGTGCCAGCAGCTTACTCAGGGACTATAATTCACCCCTCCACTTT | CASSLLRDYNSPLHF | TRBV7-2 | . | few | TRBJ1-6 | 15
TGTGCCTGGGGGCCGGATACCGCCTACAATGAGCAGTTCTTC | CAWGPDTAYNEQFF | TRBV30 | . | . | TRBJ2-1 | 14
TGCGCCAGCAGCTTATCTGGACAGACCTCTGGAAACACCATATATTTT | CASSLSGQTSGNTIYF | TRBV5-1 | . | . | TRBJ1-3 | 16
TGTGCCTGGGACCCAGGGCAGACGGTGTCCGGGGAGCTGTTTTTT | CAWDPGQTVSGELFF | TRBV30 | . | . | TRBJ2-2 | 15
TGTGCCTGGAGCCGTACAGGGACAGTCTATGGCTACACCTTC | CAWSRTGTVYGYTF | TRBV30 | TRBD1 | few | TRBJ1-2 | 14
TGTGCCAGCCTCAGATCGAGCTCTGGGGCCAACGTCCTGACTTTC | CASLRSSSGANVLTF | TRBV6-5 | . | few | TRBJ2-6 | 15
TGCGCCAGCAGCGTGGAGGAGCGGAATTCACCCCTCCACTTT | CASSVEERNSPLHF | TRBV5-1 | . | few | TRBJ1-6 | 14
TGTGCCAGCCGCGACAGGGTCCAAGAGACCCAGTACTTC | CASRDRVQETQYF | TRBV7-9 | TRBD1 | . | TRBJ2-5 | 13
TGTGCCAGCAGCCGAGGACTCTACGAGCAGTACTTC | CASSRGLYEQYF | TRBV7-2 | . | . | TRBJ2-7 | 12
TGTGCCAGCAGCTTCACTGGGACAGTCAATGAAAAACTGTTTTTT | CASSFTGTVNEKLFF | TRBV7-9 | TRBD1 | few | TRBJ1-4 | 15
TGTGCCTGGAGTAAAGGTGCTGTGGGCTACACCTTC | CAWSKGAVGYTF | TRBV30 | . | few | TRBJ1-2 | 12
TGTGCCAGCAGCCAGACAGGGGGGAGCACCTACGAGCAGTACTTC | CASSQTGGSTYEQYF | TRBV7-2 | TRBD1 | . | TRBJ2-7 | 15
TGTGCCAGCAGTGAACAGGGGGCCTATCAGCCCCAGCATTTT | CASSEQGAYQPQHF | TRBV2 | TRBD1 | few | TRBJ1-5 | 14
TGTGCCTGGATCCCCCGACGGGGTCTGCGCTACACCTTC | CAWIPRRGLRYTF | TRBV30 | . | . | TRBJ1-2 | 13
TGTGCCAGCAGTACGGACAGACAAGAGACCCAGTACTTC | CASSTDRQETQYF | TRBV6-5 | . | . | TRBJ2-5 | 13
TGTGCCAGCAGACTAGCGTCCTACAATGAGCAGTTCTTC | CASRLASYNEQFF | TRBV27 | TRBD2 | few | TRBJ2-1 | 13
TGTGCCAGCAGCTTGAGCGGGCTTCCATCCTACGAGCAGTACTTC | CASSLSGLPSYEQYF | TRBV11-2 | . | few | TRBJ2-7 | 15
TGCAGCGTCGTTAAGGGACAGTCTTCTATCTCTGGAAACACCATATATTTT | CSVVKGQSSISGNTIYF | TRBV29-1 | TRBD1 | . | TRBJ1-3 | 17
TGTGCCAGCAGTGAGGTGGTGCAGTTCTTC | CASSEVVQFF | TRBV2 | . | few | TRBJ2-1 | 10
TGTGCCAGTAGTTCGAGGGACAGGGTAACTAATGAAAAACTGTTTTTT | CASSSRDRVTNEKLFF | TRBV19 | TRBD1 | . | TRBJ1-4 | 16
TGCAGCGTTGAAGGACTACCGGGACAGACCTACGAGCAGTACTTC | CSVEGLPGQTYEQYF | TRBV29-1 | TRBD1 | . | TRBJ2-7 | 15
TGTGCCAGCAGGGGGGGCAACTATGGCTACACCTTC | CASRGGNYGYTF | TRBV25-1 | . | few | TRBJ1-2 | 12
TGTGCCAGCAGCTTACGGGGGGTCAGCTCTGGAAACACCATATATTTT | CASSLRGVSSGNTIYF | TRBV13 | . | . | TRBJ1-3 | 16
TGTGCCAGCAGTCGATTTGCAACTAATGAAAAACTGTTTTTT | CASSRFATNEKLFF | TRBV27 | . | . | TRBJ1-4 | 14
TGTGCCAGCAGTAACAGGGTAACTGAAGCTTTCTTT | CASSNRVTEAFF | TRBV25-1 | . | once | TRBJ1-1 | 12
TGTGCCAGTAGCCCGATCGGGACAGTATACAATGAGCAGTTCTTC | CASSPIGTVYNEQFF | TRBV19 | TRBD1 | many | TRBJ2-1 | 15
TGCAGCGTTGAGAGGGACCCCAAAGAGACCCAGTACTTC | CSVERDPKETQYF | TRBV29-1 | . | . | TRBJ2-5 | 13
TGCGCCAGCAGCCAAGTCTGGCGGGGGTTACCCTACGAGCAGTACTTC | CASSQVWRGLPYEQYF | TRBV4-3 | TRBD2 | . | TRBJ2-7 | 16
TGTGCCAGCAGCTTAGTTTCGTTGGCAACCAATAATTCACCCCTCCACTTT | CASSLVSLATNNSPLHF | TRBV7-9 | . | . | TRBJ1-6 | 17